This T cell receptor beta chain was identified in a study of Ad26.COV2.S vaccination and SARS-CoV-2 variants. Study-level background: Once, or twice with 56 days between doses, Ad26.COV2.S was given intramuscularly.

Indicated treatment: roughly 19 received Ad26.COV2.S at low or high dose, single or two shots; 5 received placebo; per-sample allocation not given. The study sampled participants on day 63 after the first vaccine or placebo injection. Cohort 1b enrolled adults aged 18-55 years in Boston. Findings and limits, study-wide: Ad26.COV2.S recipients had broader spike-specific TCRs (P = 0.0014).

This table comes from immunoSEQ multiplex PCR, and its TCRdb copy is limited to in-frame clones, with some not included. The sample has over 300,000 clones, 80% to 90% seen once. In regard to this clone: Its antigen is not identified.

With 3 bases clipped from V and 2 bases from J, the junction kept 9 bases outside the gene matches. The CDR3 spans 16 residues. Germline loops: CDR1 SGHRS, CDR2 YFSETQ. This clonotype originated in a person between 18 and 59 years old who received the Ad26.COV2.S COVID-19 vaccine or a placebo. The starting material was peripheral blood, obtained in a trial of Ad26.COV2.S vaccine versus placebo. The chain links TRBV5-1 to TRBJ2-3, with TRBD2 identical over 7 bases. The CDR3 sequence: CASSWGLAVLTDTQYF. As DNA, the CDR3 is TGCGCCAGCAGCTGGGGCCTAGCGGTGCTCACAGATACGCAGTATTTT.